The rows below give T cell receptor beta chains drawn from one sample of a study of T cell responses to AZD1222 COVID-19 vaccine. The protocol was immunoSEQ multiplex PCR, while the TCRdb copy is restricted to in-frame clones and leaves out a portion. Found here are about 88,000 clones, roughly nine tenths of them singletons; the top ten hold approximately 5.2%. Source: peripheral blood, taken 28 days after the second AZD1222 dose. The receptors shown here come from an adult who received the AZD1222 COVID-19 vaccine. The CDR3 runs from the conserved cysteine through the conserved F or W. The order of the fields is clone size, J gene, V gene, CDR3 length, D gene, CDR3 DNA, CDR3 protein. The D gene is left open where the match is weak. A row's size may be missing; if present it is once, few, many or a size class.

>NA|TRBJ2-3|TRBV5-1|15|NA
TGCGCCAGCAGCTCGGATGGGATGAGAACAGATACGCAGTATTTT
CASSSDGMRTDTQYF
>NA|TRBJ2-3|TRBV6-5|15|TRBD2
TGTGCCAGCAGTCGAGCGGGGGGCCTCACAGATACGCAGTATTTT
CASSRAGGLTDTQYF
>NA|TRBJ2-3|TRBV6-2/TRBV6-3|16|TRBD2
TGTGCCAGCAGTTACGGGACGGGGGGGCCTTTAGATACGCAGTATTTT
CASSYGTGGPLDTQYF
>NA|TRBJ2-1|TRBV19|17|TRBD2
TGTGCCAGTAGTACCCTCAGCGGGGGGGCTTTCTACAATGAGCAGTTCTTC
CASSTLSGGAFYNEQFF
>NA|TRBJ2-3|TRBV10-1|12|NA
TGCGCCAGCAGTGACAACACAGATACGCAGTATTTT
CASSDNTDTQYF
>once|TRBJ1-2|TRBV6-5|13|NA
TGTGCCAGCACTCGAGCCGGGGATTATGGCTACACCTTC
CASTRAGDYGYTF
>NA|TRBJ2-7|TRBV7-7|15|TRBD1
TGTGCCAGCAGCTTAATGGACAGGAGGACCTACGAGCAGTACTTC
CASSLMDRRTYEQYF
>NA|TRBJ2-3|TRBV5-4|16|NA
TGTGCCAGCACCGAAGGGTGGCAGGCTGGCACAGATACGCAGTATTTT
CASTEGWQAGTDTQYF
>NA|TRBJ2-1|TRBV13|12|NA
TGTGCCAGCAGCTTAGAAGGCGGGGAGGCGTTCTTC
CASSLEGGEAFF
>NA|TRBJ1-1|TRBV7-9|16|NA
TGTGCCAGCAGCTTTTACAGCTCTCAGAGGGGGACTGAAGCTTTCTTT
CASSFYSSQRGTEAFF
>NA|TRBJ2-5|TRBV7-2|13|NA
TGTGCCAGCAGCAACGCTAGCCCCGAGACCCAGTACTTC
CASSNASPETQYF
>NA|TRBJ1-1|TRBV5-1|14|NA
TGCGCCAGCAGCCCTGAAGGCAGGGTCACTGAAGCTTTCTTT
CASSPEGRVTEAFF
>once|TRBJ2-4|TRBV11-2|17|TRBD2
TGTGCCAGCAGCCCCCCGGGGCTAGCGGGGGGGCCAGGCATTCAGTACTTC
CASSPPGLAGGPGIQYF
>once|TRBJ2-1|TRBV11-2|13|NA
TGTGCCAGCAGCTTAGGAAGTTACAATGAGCAGTTCTTC
CASSLGSYNEQFF